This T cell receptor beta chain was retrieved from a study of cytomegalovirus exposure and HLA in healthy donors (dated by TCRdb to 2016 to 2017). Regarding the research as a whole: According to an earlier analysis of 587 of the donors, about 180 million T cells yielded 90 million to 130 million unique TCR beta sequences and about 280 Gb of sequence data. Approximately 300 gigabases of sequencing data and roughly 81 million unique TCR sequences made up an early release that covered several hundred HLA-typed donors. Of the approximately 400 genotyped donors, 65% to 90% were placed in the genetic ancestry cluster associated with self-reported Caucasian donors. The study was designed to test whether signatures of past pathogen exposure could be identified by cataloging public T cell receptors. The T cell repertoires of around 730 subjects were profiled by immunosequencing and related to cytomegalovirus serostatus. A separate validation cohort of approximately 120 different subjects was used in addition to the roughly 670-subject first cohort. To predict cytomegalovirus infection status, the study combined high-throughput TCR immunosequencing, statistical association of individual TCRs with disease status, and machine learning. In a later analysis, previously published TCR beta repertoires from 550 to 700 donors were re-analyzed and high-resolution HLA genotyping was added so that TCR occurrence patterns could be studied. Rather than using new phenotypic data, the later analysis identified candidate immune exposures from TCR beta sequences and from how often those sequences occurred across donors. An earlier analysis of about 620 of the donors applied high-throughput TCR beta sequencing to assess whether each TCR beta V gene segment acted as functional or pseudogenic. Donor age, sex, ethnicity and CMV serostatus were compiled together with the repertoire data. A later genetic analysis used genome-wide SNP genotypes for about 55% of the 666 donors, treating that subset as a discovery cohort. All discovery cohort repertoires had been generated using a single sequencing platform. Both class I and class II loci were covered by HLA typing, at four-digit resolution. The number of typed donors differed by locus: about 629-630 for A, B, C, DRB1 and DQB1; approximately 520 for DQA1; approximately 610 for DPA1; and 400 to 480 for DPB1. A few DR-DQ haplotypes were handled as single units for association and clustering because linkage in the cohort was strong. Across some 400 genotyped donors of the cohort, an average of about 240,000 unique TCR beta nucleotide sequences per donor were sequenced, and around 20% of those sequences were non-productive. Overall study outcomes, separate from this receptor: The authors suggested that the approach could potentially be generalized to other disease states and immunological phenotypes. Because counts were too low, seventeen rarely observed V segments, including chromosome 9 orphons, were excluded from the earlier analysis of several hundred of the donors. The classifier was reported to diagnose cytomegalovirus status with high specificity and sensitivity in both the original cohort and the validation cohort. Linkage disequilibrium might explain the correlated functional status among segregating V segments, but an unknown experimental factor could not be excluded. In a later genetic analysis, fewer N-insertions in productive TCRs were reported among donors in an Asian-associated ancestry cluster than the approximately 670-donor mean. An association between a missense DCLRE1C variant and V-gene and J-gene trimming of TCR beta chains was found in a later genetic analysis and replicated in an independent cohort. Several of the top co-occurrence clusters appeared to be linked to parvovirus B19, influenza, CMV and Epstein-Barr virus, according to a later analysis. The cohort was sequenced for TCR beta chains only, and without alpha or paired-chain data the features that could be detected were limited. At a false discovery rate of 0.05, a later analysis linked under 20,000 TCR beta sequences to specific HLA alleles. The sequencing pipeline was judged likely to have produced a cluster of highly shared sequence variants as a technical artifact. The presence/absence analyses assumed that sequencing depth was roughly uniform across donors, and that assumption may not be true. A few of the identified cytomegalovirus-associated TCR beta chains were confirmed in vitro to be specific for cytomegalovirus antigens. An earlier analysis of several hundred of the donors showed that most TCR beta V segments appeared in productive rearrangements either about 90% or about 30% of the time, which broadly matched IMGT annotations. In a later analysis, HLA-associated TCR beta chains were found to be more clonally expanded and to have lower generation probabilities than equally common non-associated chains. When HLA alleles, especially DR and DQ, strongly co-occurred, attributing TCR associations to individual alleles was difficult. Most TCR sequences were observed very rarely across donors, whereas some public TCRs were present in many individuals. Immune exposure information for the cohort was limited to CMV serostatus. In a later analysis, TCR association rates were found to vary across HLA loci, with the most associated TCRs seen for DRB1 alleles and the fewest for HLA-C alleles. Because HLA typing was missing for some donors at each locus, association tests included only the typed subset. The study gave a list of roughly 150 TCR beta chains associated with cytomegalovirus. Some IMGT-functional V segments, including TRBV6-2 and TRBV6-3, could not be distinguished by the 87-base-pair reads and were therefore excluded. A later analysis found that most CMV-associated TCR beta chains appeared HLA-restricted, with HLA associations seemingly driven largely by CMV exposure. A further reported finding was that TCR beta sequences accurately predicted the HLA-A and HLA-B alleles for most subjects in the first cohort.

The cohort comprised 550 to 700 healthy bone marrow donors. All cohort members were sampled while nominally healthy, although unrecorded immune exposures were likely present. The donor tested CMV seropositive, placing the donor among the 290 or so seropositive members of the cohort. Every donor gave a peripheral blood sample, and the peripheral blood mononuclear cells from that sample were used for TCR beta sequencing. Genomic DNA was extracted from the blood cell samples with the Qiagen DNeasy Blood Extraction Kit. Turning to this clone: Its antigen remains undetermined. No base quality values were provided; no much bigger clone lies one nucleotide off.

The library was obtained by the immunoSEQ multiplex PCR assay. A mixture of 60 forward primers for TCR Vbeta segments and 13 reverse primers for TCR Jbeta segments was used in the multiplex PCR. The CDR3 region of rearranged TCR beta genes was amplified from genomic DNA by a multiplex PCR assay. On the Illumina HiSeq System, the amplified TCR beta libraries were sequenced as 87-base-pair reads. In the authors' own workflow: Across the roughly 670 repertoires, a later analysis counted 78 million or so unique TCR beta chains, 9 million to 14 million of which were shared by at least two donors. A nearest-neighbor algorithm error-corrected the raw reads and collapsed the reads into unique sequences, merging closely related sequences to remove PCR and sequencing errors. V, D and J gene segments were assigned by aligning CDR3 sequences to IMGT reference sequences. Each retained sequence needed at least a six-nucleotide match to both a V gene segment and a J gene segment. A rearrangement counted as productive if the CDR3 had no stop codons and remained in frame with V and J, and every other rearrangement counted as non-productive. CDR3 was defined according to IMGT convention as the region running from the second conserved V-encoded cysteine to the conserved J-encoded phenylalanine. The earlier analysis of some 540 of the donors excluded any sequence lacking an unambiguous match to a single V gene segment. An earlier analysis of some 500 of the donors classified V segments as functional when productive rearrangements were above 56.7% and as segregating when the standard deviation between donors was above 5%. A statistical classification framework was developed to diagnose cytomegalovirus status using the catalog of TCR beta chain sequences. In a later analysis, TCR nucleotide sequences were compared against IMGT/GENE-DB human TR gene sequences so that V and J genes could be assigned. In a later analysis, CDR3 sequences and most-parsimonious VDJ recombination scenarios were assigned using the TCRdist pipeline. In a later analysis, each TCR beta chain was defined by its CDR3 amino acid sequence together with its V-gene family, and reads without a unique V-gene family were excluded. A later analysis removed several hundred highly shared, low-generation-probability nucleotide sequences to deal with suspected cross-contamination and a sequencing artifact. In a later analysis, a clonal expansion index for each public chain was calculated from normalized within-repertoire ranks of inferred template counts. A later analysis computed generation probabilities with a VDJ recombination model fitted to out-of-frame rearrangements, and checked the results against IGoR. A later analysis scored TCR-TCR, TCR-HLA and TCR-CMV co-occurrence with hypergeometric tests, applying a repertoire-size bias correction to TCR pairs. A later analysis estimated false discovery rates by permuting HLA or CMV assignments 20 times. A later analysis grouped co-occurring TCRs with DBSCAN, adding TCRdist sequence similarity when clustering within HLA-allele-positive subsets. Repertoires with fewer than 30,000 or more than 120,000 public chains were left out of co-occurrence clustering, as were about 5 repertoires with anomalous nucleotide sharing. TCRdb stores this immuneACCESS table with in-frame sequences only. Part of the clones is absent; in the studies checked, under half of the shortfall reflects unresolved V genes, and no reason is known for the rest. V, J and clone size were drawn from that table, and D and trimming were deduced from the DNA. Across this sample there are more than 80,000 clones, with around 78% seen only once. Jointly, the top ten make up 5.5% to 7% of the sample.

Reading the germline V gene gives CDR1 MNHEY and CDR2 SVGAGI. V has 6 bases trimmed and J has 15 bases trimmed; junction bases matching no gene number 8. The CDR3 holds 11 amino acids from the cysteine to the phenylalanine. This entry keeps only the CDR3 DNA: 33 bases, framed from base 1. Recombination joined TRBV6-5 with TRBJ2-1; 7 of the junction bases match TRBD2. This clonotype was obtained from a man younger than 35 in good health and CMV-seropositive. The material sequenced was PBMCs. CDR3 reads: CASRGRTRWFF. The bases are TGTGCCAGCAGAGGTCGGACTAGGTGGTTCTTC.